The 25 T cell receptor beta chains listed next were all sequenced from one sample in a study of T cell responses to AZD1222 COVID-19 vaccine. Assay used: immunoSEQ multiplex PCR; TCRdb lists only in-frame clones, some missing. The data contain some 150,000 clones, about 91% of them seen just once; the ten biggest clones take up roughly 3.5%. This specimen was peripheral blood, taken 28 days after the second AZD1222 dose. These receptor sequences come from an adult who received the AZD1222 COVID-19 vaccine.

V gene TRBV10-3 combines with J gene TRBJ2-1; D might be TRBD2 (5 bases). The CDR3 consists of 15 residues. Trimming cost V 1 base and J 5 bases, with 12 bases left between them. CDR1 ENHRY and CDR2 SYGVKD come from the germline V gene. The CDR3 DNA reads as TGTGCCATCAGTGAGTATAGCGCCCAGCACAATGAGCAGTTCTTC. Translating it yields CAISEYSAQHNEQFF.

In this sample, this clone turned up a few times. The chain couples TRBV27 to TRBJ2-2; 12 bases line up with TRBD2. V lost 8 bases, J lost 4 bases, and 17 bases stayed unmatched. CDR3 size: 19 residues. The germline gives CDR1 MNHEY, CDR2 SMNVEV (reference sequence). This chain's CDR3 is CASGNPPRSSGRVTGELFF. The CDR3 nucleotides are TGTGCCAGCGGAAACCCCCCCCGGTCTAGCGGGAGGGTCACCGGGGAGCTGTTTTTT.

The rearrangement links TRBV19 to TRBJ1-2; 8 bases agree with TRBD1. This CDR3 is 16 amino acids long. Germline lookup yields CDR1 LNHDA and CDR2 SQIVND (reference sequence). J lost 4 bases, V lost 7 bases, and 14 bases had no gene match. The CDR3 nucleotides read TGTGCCAGTAACCATAACAGGGGGTCGGGCTTCTATGGCTACACCTTC. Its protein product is CASNHNRGSGFYGYTF.

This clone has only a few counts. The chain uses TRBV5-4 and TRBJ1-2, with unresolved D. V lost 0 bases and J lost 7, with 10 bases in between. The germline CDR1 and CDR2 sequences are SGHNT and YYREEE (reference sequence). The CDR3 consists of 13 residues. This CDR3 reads CASSLERAAGYTF. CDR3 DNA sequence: TGTGCCAGCAGCTTGGAGCGGGCCGCTGGCTACACCTTC.

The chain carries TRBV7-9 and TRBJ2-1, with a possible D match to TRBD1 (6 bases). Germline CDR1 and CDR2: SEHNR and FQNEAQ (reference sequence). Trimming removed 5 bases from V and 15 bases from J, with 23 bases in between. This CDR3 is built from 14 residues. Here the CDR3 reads CASSDIGGHQSRFF. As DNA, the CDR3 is TGTGCCAGCAGCGACATAGGGGGACACCAGTCACGGTTCTTC.

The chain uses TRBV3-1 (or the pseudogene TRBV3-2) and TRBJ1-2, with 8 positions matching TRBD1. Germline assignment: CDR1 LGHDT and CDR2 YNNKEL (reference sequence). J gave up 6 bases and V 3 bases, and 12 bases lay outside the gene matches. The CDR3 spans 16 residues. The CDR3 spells CASSHLDRGGQDGYTF. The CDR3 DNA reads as TGTGCCAGCAGCCACCTAGACAGGGGCGGACAGGATGGCTACACCTTC.

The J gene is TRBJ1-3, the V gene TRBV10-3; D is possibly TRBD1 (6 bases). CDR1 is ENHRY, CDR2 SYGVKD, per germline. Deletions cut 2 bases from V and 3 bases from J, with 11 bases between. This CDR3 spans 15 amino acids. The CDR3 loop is CAISEGGVSGNTIYF. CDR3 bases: TGTGCCATCAGTGAGGGGGGCGTAAGTGGAAACACCATATATTTT.

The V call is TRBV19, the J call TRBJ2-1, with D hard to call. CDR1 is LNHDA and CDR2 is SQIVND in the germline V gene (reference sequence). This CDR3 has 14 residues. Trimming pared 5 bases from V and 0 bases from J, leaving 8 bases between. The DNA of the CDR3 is TGTGCCAGTAGTCTCATAGGCTCCTACAATGAGCAGTTCTTC. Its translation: CASSLIGSYNEQFF.

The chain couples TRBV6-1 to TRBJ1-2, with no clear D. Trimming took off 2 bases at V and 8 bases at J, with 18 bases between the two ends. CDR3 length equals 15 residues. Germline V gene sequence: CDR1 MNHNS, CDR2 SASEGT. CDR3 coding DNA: TGTGCCAGCAGTGAACAGGTCCTAGAGTATCGGGGCTACACCTTC. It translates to CASSEQVLEYRGYTF.

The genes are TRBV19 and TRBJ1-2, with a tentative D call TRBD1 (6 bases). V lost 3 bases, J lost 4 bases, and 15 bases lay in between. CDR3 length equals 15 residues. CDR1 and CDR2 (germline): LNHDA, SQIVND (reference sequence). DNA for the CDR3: TGTGCCAGTAGTATCCGCGGCAGGGGCACCTATGGCTACACCTTC. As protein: CASSIRGRGTYGYTF.

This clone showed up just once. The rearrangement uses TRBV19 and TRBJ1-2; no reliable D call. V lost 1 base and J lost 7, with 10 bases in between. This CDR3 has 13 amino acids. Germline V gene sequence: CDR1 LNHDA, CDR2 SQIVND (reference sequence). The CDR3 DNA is TGTGCCAGTAGTATAGCCGCCATTGGTGGCTACACCTTC. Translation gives CASSIAAIGGYTF.

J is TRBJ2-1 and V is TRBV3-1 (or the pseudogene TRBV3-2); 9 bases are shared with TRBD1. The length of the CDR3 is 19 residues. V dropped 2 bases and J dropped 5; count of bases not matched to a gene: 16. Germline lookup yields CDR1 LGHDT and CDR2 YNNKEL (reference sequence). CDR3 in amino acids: CASSQPVGLRGQGHNEQFF. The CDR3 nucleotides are TGTGCCAGCAGCCAACCCGTCGGATTAAGGGGACAGGGACACAATGAGCAGTTCTTC.

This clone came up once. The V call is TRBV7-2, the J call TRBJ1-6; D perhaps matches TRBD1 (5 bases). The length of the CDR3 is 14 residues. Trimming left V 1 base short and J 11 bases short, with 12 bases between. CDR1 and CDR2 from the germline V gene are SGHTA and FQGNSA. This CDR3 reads CASSLEGTIPPLHF. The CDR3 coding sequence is TGTGCCAGCAGCTTAGAAGGGACTATCCCACCCCTCCACTTT. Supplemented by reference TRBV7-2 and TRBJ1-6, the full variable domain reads GAGVSQSPSNKVTEKGKDVELRCDPISGHTALYWYRQSLGQGLEFLIYFQGNSAPDKSGLPSDRFSAERTGGSVSTLTIQRTQQEDSAVYLCASSLEGTIPPLHFGNGTRLTVT.

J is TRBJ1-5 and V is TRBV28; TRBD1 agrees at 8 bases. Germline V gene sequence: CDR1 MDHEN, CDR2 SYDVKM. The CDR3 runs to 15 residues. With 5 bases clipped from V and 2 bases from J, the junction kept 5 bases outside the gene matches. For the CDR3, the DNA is TGTGCCAGCAGTCGACAGGGGTATGGCAATCAGCCCCAGCATTTT. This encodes CASSRQGYGNQPQHF.

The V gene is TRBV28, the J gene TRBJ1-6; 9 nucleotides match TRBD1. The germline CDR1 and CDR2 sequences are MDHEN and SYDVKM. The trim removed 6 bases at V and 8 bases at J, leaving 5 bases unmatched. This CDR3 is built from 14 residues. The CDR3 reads CASSRDREDSPLHF. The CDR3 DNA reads TGTGCCAGCAGCCGGGACAGGGAAGATTCACCCCTCCACTTT.

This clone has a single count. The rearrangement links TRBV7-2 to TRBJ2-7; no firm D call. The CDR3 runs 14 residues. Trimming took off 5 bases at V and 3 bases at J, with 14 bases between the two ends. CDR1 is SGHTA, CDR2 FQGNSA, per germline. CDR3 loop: CASSPRHGGYEQYF. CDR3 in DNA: TGTGCCAGCAGCCCGAGACATGGTGGCTACGAGCAGTACTTC.

Here the CDR3 DNA reads TGTGCCAGTAGTAGGGCCGGGACAGGGGTTTTGAATTGGCCCCAGCATTTT. Translating gives CASSRAGTGVLNWPQHF. This chain joins TRBV19 and TRBJ1-5; 10 bases match TRBD1. The CDR3 totals 17 residues. V shed 4 bases, J shed 9 bases, and the junction held 15 bases outside the gene matches. The germline CDR1 and CDR2 sequences are LNHDA and SQIVND (reference sequence).

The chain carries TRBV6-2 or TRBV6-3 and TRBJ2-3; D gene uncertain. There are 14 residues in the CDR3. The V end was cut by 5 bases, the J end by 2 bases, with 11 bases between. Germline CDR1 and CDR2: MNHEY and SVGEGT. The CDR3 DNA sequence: TGTGCCAGCAGTCCCGGAGTCCACACAGATACGCAGTATTTT. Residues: CASSPGVHTDTQYF.

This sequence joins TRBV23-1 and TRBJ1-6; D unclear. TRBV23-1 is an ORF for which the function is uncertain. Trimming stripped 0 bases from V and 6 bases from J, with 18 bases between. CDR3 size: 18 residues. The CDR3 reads CASSQSSREASRNSPLHF. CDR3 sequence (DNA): TGCGCCAGCAGTCAATCGTCCCGGGAAGCCTCCCGTAATTCACCCCTCCACTTT.

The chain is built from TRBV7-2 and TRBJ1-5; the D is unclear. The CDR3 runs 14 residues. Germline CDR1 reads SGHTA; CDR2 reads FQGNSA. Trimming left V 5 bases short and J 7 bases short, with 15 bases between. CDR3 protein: CASSATLAPQPQHF. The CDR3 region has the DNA TGTGCCAGCAGCGCCACATTGGCCCCGCAGCCCCAGCATTTT.

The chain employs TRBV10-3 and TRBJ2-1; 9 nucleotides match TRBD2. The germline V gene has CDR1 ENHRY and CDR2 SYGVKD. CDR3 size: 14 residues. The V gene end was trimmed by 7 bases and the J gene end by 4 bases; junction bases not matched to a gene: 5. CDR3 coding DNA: TGTGCCATCATGGCTAGCGGGGTTTACAATGAGCAGTTCTTC. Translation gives CAIMASGVYNEQFF.

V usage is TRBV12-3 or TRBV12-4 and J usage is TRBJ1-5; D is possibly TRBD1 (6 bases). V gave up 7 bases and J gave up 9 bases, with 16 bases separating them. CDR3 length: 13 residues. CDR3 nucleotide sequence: TGTGCCAGCACCGAGGGGGGTGGTCTGCCCCAGCATTTT. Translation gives CASTEGGGLPQHF.

DNA of the CDR3: TGTGCCAGCAGCTTAGCGGGAGTGAGTCAAGAGACCCAGTACTTC. Encoded protein: CASSLAGVSQETQYF. The rearrangement joins TRBV5-6 to TRBJ2-5, with TRBD2 matching 8 bases. CDR3 size: 15 residues. CDR1 and CDR2 (germline): SGHDT, YYEEEE. J was trimmed by 2 bases and V by 2 bases; bases with no gene match: 5.

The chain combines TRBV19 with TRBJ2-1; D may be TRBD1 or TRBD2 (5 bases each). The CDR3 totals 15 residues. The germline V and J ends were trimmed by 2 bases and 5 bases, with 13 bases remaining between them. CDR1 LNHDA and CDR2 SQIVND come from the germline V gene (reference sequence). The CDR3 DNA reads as TGTGCCAGTAGTATAAAATGGGGGTCAAACAATGAGCAGTTCTTC. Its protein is CASSIKWGSNNEQFF. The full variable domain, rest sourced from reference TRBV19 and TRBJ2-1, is DGGITQSPKYLFRKEGQNVTLSCEQNLNHDAMYWYRQDPGQGLRLIYYSQIVNDFQKGDIAEGYSVSREKKESFPLTVTSAQKNPTAFYLCASSIKWGSNNEQFFGPGTRLTVL.

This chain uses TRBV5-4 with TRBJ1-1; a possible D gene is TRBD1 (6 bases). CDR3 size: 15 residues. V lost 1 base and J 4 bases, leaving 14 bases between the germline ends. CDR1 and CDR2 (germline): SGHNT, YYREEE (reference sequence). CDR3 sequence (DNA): TGTGCCAGCAGCTTGCTACACAGGGAGAGCACTGAAGCTTTCTTT. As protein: CASSLLHRESTEAFF.